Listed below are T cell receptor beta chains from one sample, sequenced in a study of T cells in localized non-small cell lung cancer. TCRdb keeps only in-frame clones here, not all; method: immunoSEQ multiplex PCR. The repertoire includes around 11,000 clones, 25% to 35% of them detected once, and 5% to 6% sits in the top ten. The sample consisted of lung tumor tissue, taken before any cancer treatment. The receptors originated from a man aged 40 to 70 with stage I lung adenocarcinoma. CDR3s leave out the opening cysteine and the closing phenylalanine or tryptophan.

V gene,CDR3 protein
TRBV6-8,ASSLTSGGATSTDTQY
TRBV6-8,ASRQREGSYEQY
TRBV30,ACISPGQGSDEQY
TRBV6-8,ASRAKENQPQH
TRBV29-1,SVAASQTDTQY
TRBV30,AWSEFWEGNEKLF
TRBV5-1,ASSVRPGGQSYNEQF
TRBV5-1,ASSVGRGGATGELF
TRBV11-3,ASSFYGAGNTIY
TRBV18,ASSPPSGWTYEQY
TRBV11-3,ASSTTGGYDYGYT
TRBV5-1,ASSLSFGATNEKLF
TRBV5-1,ASSSGEYNYGYT
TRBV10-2,ASSRGQVGTDTQY
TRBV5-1,ASSLGQGPNEQF
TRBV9,ASSVGQGREKLF
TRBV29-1,SAVANTGELF
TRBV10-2,ASSVGGGQVGPETQY
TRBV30,AWNRIGRNSPLH
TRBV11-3,ASSLVMRNTEAF
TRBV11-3,ASSLDRRGNEKLF
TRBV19,ASSIASLTFTDTQY
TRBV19,ASRTTELNTEAF
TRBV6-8,ASSYSNRGLGETQY
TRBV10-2,ASSARGTDTQY
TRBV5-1,ASSLDGATDTQY
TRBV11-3,ASSVRAPAGDTQY
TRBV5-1,ASSFLSGGTSTDTQY
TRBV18,ASSPRFNYGYT